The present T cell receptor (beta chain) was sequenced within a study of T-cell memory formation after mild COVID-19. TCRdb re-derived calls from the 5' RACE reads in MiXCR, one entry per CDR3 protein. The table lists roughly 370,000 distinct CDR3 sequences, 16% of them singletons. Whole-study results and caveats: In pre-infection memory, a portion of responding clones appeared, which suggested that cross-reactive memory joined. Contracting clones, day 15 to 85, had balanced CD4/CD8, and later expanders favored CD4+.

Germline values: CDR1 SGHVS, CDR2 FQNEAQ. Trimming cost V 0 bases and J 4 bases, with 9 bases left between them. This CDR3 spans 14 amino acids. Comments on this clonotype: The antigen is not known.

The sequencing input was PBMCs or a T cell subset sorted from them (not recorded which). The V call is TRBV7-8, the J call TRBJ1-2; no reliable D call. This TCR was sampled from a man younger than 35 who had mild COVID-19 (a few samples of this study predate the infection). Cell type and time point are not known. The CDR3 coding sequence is TGTGCCAGCAGCTTAGCGCGGAACAGCTATGGCTACACCTTC. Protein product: CASSLARNSYGYTF.